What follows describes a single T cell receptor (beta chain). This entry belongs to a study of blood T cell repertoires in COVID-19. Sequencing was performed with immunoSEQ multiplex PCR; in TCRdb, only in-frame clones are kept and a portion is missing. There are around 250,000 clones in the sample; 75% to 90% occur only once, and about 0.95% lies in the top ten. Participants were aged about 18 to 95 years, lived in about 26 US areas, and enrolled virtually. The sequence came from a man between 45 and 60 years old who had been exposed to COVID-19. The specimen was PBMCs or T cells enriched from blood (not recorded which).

For the CDR3, the DNA is TGTGCCACCAGCAGAGATGCCGTACTATCCACCGGGGAGCTGTTTTTT. Translated, it gives CATSRDAVLSTGELFF. The genes are TRBV15 and TRBJ2-2; D not certain. V was shortened by 0 bases and J by 4 bases, with 12 bases between the two germline ends. CDR3 length equals 16 residues. Germline V lookup: CDR1 LNHNV, CDR2 YYDKDF (reference sequence).